Below, 22 T cell receptor beta chains from the same sample are listed, as sequenced in a study of shared clonotypes between healthy human individuals. Sequenced by immunoSEQ multiplex PCR; TCRdb stores in-frame clones only, minus some. This sample yields about half a million clones, of which roughly 80% are seen a single time; 12% belongs to the top ten. The sample was PBMCs. The receptors here all came from a woman in her forties in good health. Some clones in this sample may be carry-over from other donors' samples.

The gene calls are TRBV10-1 and TRBJ2-1, with TRBD2 matching 7 bases. The trim removed 2 bases at V and 1 base at J, leaving 5 bases unmatched. The CDR3 contains 16 residues. Germline values: CDR1 WNHNN, CDR2 SYGVQD (reference sequence). The CDR3 nucleotides read TGCGCCAGCAGTGAGCTAGCAGCGGGGTCCTACAATGAGCAGTTCTTC. It encodes CASSELAAGSYNEQFF.

This chain links TRBV12-5 with TRBJ1-1; no firm D call. The germline V and J ends were trimmed by 7 bases and 1 base, with 13 bases remaining between them. CDR1 is LGHNT, CDR2 FRNRAP, per germline. The CDR3 is 14 residues long. The CDR3 sequence is CASALRRENTEAFF. In DNA form, the CDR3 reads TGTGCTAGTGCCCTTAGGAGGGAGAACACTGAAGCTTTCTTT.

The J gene is TRBJ2-3, the V gene TRBV6-6; 9 nucleotides align to TRBD2. This CDR3 comprises 15 residues. J lost 5 bases, V lost 5 bases, and 8 bases had no gene match. Germline CDR1 is MNHNY and CDR2 is SVGAGI (reference sequence). In nucleotides, the CDR3 is TGTGCCAGCAGTCCGTTGCGGGAGGGGGGAGATACGCAGTATTTT. Translation gives CASSPLREGGDTQYF.

The rearrangement links TRBV11-2 to TRBJ1-2; D unclear. The germline V gene encodes CDR1 SGHAT and CDR2 FQNNGV. This CDR3 has 16 amino acids. V was cut by 1 base and J by 4 bases, with 16 bases left in between. Here the CDR3 reads CASSLGGAGPLYGYTF. Written as DNA, the CDR3 is TGTGCCAGCAGCTTAGGGGGAGCTGGCCCCCTCTATGGCTACACCTTC.

This chain connects TRBV7-3 to TRBJ1-1, with 8 bases matching TRBD1. Germline V lookup: CDR1 SGHTA, CDR2 FQGTGA. The CDR3 spans 13 residues. Germline trimming cut 4 bases from V and 3 bases from J; bases unmatched to any gene: 1. In DNA form, the CDR3 reads TGTGCCAGCAGCTCACAGGGGGACACTGAAGCTTTCTTT. Its protein product is CASSSQGDTEAFF.

This clone has a single count. The chain has TRBV5-1 and TRBJ2-1; 8 bases match TRBD2. In germline, CDR1 is SGHRS, CDR2 YFSETQ. The ends lost 4 bases at V and 10 bases at J; junction bases unmatched: 10. The CDR3 is 14 amino acids. The CDR3, as DNA: TGCGCCAGCAGCAACCTAGCGGGTTCAAGGGAGCAGTTCTTC. Amino acids: CASSNLAGSREQFF.

The chain uses TRBV4-2 and TRBJ2-1, with 8 bases lining up with TRBD2. With 2 bases clipped from V and 0 bases from J, the junction kept 3 bases outside the gene matches. The CDR3 totals 16 residues. Germline-derived CDR1 and CDR2 are LGHNA and YNFKEQ. CDR3 sequence reads: CASSQLSGNSYNEQFF. CDR3 nucleotide sequence: TGTGCCAGCAGCCAACTTAGCGGGAACTCCTACAATGAGCAGTTCTTC.

CDR3 nucleotide sequence: TGTGCCAGCTCACCCTCCCGGACTAGCGGGGGGACAGATACGCAGTATTTT. Its translation: CASSPSRTSGGTDTQYF. The rearrangement links TRBV18 to TRBJ2-3; TRBD2 matches at 14 bases. Looked up from germline, CDR1 is KGHSH and CDR2 is LQKENI. The CDR3 is made up of 17 amino acids. After removal of 3 bases from V and 3 bases from J, the junction contained 5 bases not matched to a gene.

V usage is TRBV28 and J usage is TRBJ2-1; TRBD2 is a possible D gene (6 bases). Looked up from germline, CDR1 is MDHEN and CDR2 is SYDVKM. The germline V and J ends were trimmed by 8 bases and 2 bases, with 16 bases remaining between them. The CDR3 runs to 15 residues. The chain's CDR3 is CASSRGGGTYNEQFF. The CDR3 coding sequence is TGTGCCAGCTCGCGAGGCGGCGGGACCTACAATGAGCAGTTCTTC. The variable domain in full, with the rest retrieved from reference TRBV28 and TRBJ2-1, is DVKVTQSSRYLVKRTGEKVFLECVQDMDHENMFWYRQDPGLGLRLIYFSYDVKMKEKGDIPEGYSVSREKKERFSLILESASTNQTSMYLCASSRGGGTYNEQFFGPGTRLTVL.

This rearrangement joins TRBV11-3 to TRBJ1-1; D call uncertain. Trimming removed 0 bases at V and 8 bases at J, with 7 bases between. This CDR3 spans 12 amino acids. From germline, CDR1 is SGHNT and CDR2 YENEEA. CDR3 in DNA: TGTGCCAGCAGCTTAGATGGCGGGGAAGCTTTCTTT. Its translation: CASSLDGGEAFF.

The CDR3 sequence: CASSTPDRDYGYTF. CDR3 bases: TGTGCCAGCAGTACTCCGGACAGGGACTATGGCTACACCTTC. The V and J genes are TRBV28 and TRBJ1-2, with TRBD1 matching over 8 bases. There are 14 residues in the CDR3. The junction had 5 bases not matched to a gene; V was cut back by 5 bases and J by 3 bases. Looked up from germline, CDR1 is MDHEN and CDR2 is SYDVKM.

Concerning this clone: This likely traces to a read error, being one base from a far larger clone. The CDR3 DNA is TGTGCCAGCAGCTACTACAATGAGCAGTTCTTC. Translation: CASSYYNEQFF. The chain carries TRBV7-9 and TRBJ2-1, with D unresolved. Germline V CDR1 and CDR2: SEHNR, FQNEAQ (reference sequence). The V gene lost 4 bases and the J gene lost 3 bases, with 1 base spanning the gap. This CDR3 has 11 amino acids.

The gene calls are TRBV4-2 and TRBJ1-3, with a possible D match to TRBD1 (5 bases). Germline CDR1 reads LGHNA; CDR2 reads YNFKEQ. The V end was cut by 0 bases, the J end by 10 bases, with 10 bases between. The CDR3 has 13 amino acids. The CDR3 DNA follows: TGTGCCAGCAGCCAAGATAGCAGGGAGACCATATATTTT. This codes for CASSQDSRETIYF.

The chain carries TRBV7-8 and TRBJ2-7, with 7 nucleotides matching TRBD1. The V and J ends lost 1 base and 2 bases, in that order; junction bases with no gene match: 2. The CDR3 loop spans 14 amino acids. CDR1 is SGHVS, CDR2 FQNEAQ, per germline. In DNA form, the CDR3 reads TGTGCCAGCAGCTTAGGGACAGGACCCTACGAGCAGTACTTC. Amino acids: CASSLGTGPYEQYF.

The sample holds a few counts of this clone. This chain links TRBV7-9 with TRBJ1-1; TRBD1 is a possible D gene (6 bases). Trimming pared 5 bases from V and 1 base from J, leaving 11 bases between. This CDR3 has 14 amino acids. CDR1 SEHNR and CDR2 FQNEAQ come from the germline V gene (reference sequence). CDR3 residues: CASSVGQTNTEAFF. CDR3 DNA: TGTGCCAGCAGCGTAGGACAGACGAACACTGAAGCTTTCTTT. The full variable domain, rest sourced from reference TRBV7-9 and TRBJ1-1, is DTGVSQNPRHKITKRGQNVTFRCDPISEHNRLYWYRQTLGQGPEFLTYFQNEAQLEKSRLLSDRFSAERPKGSFSTLEIQRTEQGDSAMYLCASSVGQTNTEAFFGQGTRLTVV.

This chain links TRBV28 with TRBJ1-5, with D maybe TRBD1 (5 bases). V shed 5 bases and J shed 5 bases, with 16 bases lying between them. Germline CDR1 and CDR2: MDHEN and SYDVKM. This CDR3 has 15 amino acids. CDR3 amino acids: CASSRRGGDHQPQHF. The CDR3, as DNA: TGTGCCAGCAGTCGCCGGGGAGGGGACCATCAGCCCCAGCATTTT.

The chain uses TRBV4-1 and TRBJ1-5; D uncertain. Trimming left V 2 bases short and J 6 bases short, with 11 bases between. CDR1 is MGHRA and CDR2 is YSYEKL in the germline V gene. The CDR3 loop spans 14 amino acids. The CDR3 nucleotides are TGCGCCAGCAGCCAACCCCGAAAGGGTCAGCCCCAGCATTTT. It codes for CASSQPRKGQPQHF.

The genes are TRBV29-1 and TRBJ2-5, with unresolved D. V was trimmed by 4 bases and J by 4 bases, leaving 10 bases between them. CDR1 and CDR2 (germline): SQVTM, ANQGSEA. This CDR3 has 12 amino acids. The CDR3 bases are TGCAGCGTTGGGGCTCGCGGAGAGACCCAGTACTTC. It codes for CSVGARGETQYF.

The rearrangement links TRBV5-1 to TRBJ2-5; the match to TRBD2 covers 10 bases. Germline CDR1 SGHRS, CDR2 YFSETQ. This CDR3 comprises 15 residues. The J segment lost 1 base and the V segment lost 4 bases, leaving 4 bases of the junction unmatched. The CDR3 nucleotides read TGCGCCAGCAGCCCACTAGCGGGACCCCAAGAGACCCAGTACTTC. The encoded protein is CASSPLAGPQETQYF. The whole variable domain, filled in from reference TRBV5-1 and TRBJ2-5, reads KAGVTQTPRYLIKTRGQQVTLSCSPISGHRSVSWYQQTPGQGLQFLFEYFSETQRNKGNFPGRFSGRQFSNSRSEMNVSTLELGDSALYLCASSPLAGPQETQYFGPGTRLLVL.

The chain links TRBV30 to TRBJ2-1; D is ambiguous. V was shortened by 0 bases and J by 2 bases, with 11 bases between the two germline ends. This CDR3 has 15 residues. Germline CDR1 GTSNPN, CDR2 SVGIG (reference sequence). This chain's CDR3 is CAWSVYNGAYNEQFF. The DNA of the CDR3 is TGTGCCTGGAGTGTATATAACGGAGCCTACAATGAGCAGTTCTTC. Using reference TRBV30 and TRBJ2-1 for the parts outside the CDR3, the full variable domain is SQTIHQWPATLVQPVGSPLSLECTVEGTSNPNLYWYRQAAGRGLQLLFYSVGIGQISSEVPQNLSASRPQDRQFILSSKKLLLSDSGFYLCAWSVYNGAYNEQFFGPGTRLTVL.

The chain links TRBV9 to TRBJ2-1; 7 bases fit TRBD2. The CDR3 is 15 residues long. Germline CDR1 is SGDLS and CDR2 is YYNGEE. Germline trimming cut 1 base from V and 3 bases from J; bases unmatched to any gene: 4. The CDR3 here is CASSVSGGNYNEQFF. The DNA of the CDR3 is TGTGCCAGCAGCGTATCGGGAGGCAACTACAATGAGCAGTTCTTC. The full variable domain, its missing parts supplied by reference TRBV9 and TRBJ2-1, is DSGVTQTPKHLITATGQRVTLRCSPRSGDLSVYWYQQSLDQGLQFLIQYYNGEERAKGNILERFSAQQFPDLHSELNLSSLELGDSALYFCASSVSGGNYNEQFFGPGTRLTVL.

The rearrangement joins TRBV9 to TRBJ1-4; D may be TRBD1 (6 bases). The CDR3 sequence is 14 residues long. V was trimmed by 4 bases and J by 5 bases, leaving 12 bases between them. Germline assignment: CDR1 SGDLS and CDR2 YYNGEE. The CDR3 is CASSITGHNEKLFF. CDR3 nucleotide sequence: TGTGCCAGCAGCATCACAGGGCACAATGAAAAACTGTTTTTT.